The 23 T cell receptor beta chains listed next were all sequenced from one sample in a study of T cells in Graves' hyperthyroidism and ophthalmopathy. RNA transcripts were the template for amplifying TCR beta CDR3 regions. An initial round of RT-PCR targeting the TCR CDR3 relied on the HTBI primer set. TCRdb analysed the multiplex PCR reads with MiXCR anew, one entry per CDR3 protein. The sample shows under 350,000 distinct CDR3 sequences, around a sixth of them seen only once. The material sequenced was blood. Receptor source: a woman between 45 and 60 years old with Graves' hyperthyroidism.

The V and J genes are TRBV10-1 and TRBJ2-7, with D unresolved. The CDR3 runs 14 residues. In germline, CDR1 is WNHNN, CDR2 SYGVQD (reference sequence). V was shortened by 2 bases and J by 2 bases, with 10 bases between the two germline ends. The DNA of the CDR3 is TGCGCCAGCAGTGAGACAGCAGGCCCCTACGAGCAGTACGTC. Residues: CASSETAGPYEQYV.

The J gene is TRBJ2-2, the V gene TRBV24-1; 14 bases align to TRBD2. With 4 bases clipped from V and 4 bases from J, the junction kept 7 bases outside the gene matches. CDR3 length: 18 amino acids. Germline V gene sequence: CDR1 KGHDR, CDR2 SFDVKD. The CDR3 DNA sequence: TGTGCCACCAGTGACAAAGGGACTAGCGGGAGAATCACCGGGGAGCTGTTTTTT. The encoded protein is CATSDKGTSGRITGELFF.

This chain uses TRBV30 with TRBJ2-3; 8 bases agree with TRBD2. V lost 5 bases and J lost 3; bases outside the gene matches: 7. The length of the CDR3 is 14 residues. Germline V CDR1 and CDR2: GTSNPN, SVGIG (reference sequence). CDR3: CAWCFSGATDTQYF. In nucleotides, the CDR3 is TGTGCCTGGTGCTTTAGCGGGGCGACAGATACGCAGTATTTT.

This clonotype was observed many times. The rearrangement joins TRBV20-1 to TRBJ2-3; 12 bases agree with TRBD2. Trimming at V came to 7 bases and at J to 3 bases, leaving 14 bases not matched to a gene. In germline, CDR1 is DFQATT, CDR2 SNEGSKA (reference sequence). The CDR3 totals 17 residues. CDR3 in DNA: TGCAGTGTCCGAGTGGCTAGCGGGGGGGCCGTAACAGATACGCAGTATTTT. Residues: CSVRVASGGAVTDTQYF.

The sample holds a few counts of this clonotype. V gene TRBV12-5 combines with J gene TRBJ1-1, with D possibly matching TRBD1 (5 bases). CDR1 is LGHNT, CDR2 FRNRAP, per germline. The V gene lost 1 base and the J gene lost 8 bases, with 14 bases spanning the gap. This CDR3 has 14 amino acids. This CDR3 reads CASGLEGTVGEAFF. CDR3 DNA sequence: TGTGCTAGTGGTTTGGAGGGGACTGTTGGCGAAGCTTTCTTT.

This clonotype was recorded many times. The CDR3 DNA sequence: TGTGCCAGCTCACCACTAGTGACAGGGGGTTCACGATGCCTCTACGAGCAGTACGTC. Translation gives CASSPLVTGGSRCLYEQYV. This chain connects TRBV18 to TRBJ2-7, with 9 bases matching TRBD1. With 1 base clipped from V and 3 bases from J, the junction kept 16 bases outside the gene matches. Germline CDR1 and CDR2: KGHSH and LQKENI. This CDR3 is built from 19 residues.

This clonotype occurred many times. The chain is built from TRBV2 and TRBJ2-5, with TRBD1 as a possible D gene (5 bases). This CDR3 is built from 12 residues. The germline gives CDR1 SNHLY, CDR2 FYNNEI. V was shortened by 6 bases and J by 3 bases, with 8 bases between the two germline ends. CDR3 loop: CASSRVEETQYF. CDR3 nucleotide sequence: TGTGCCAGCAGCAGGGTAGAAGAGACCCAGTACTTC.

This chain joins TRBV7-8 and TRBJ2-1; 15 bases match TRBD2. V lost 5 bases, J lost 4 bases, and 9 bases stayed unmatched. This CDR3 comprises 18 residues. The germline gives CDR1 SGHVS, CDR2 FQNEAQ. CDR3 region: CASSTPGTSGRLYNEQFF. CDR3 bases: TGTGCCAGCAGCACCCCCGGGACTAGCGGGAGGCTATACAATGAGCAGTTCTTC. Full variable domain (remainder filled in from reference TRBV7-8 and TRBJ2-1): GAGVSQSPRYKVAKRGQDVALRCDPISGHVSLFWYQQALGQGPEFLTYFQNEAQLDKSGLPSDRFFAERPEGSVSTLKIQRTQQEDSAVYLCASSTPGTSGRLYNEQFFGPGTRLTVL.

This clonotype occurred many times. V and J are TRBV28 and TRBJ2-7, with D possibly matching TRBD1 (6 bases). Trimming took 8 bases from V and 2 from J, leaving 16 bases between them. Germline CDR1 and CDR2: MDHEN and SYDVKM. The CDR3 has 14 amino acids. The CDR3 DNA reads as TGTGCCAGCGCTGACAGGCGACTCCCCTACGAGCAGTACTTC. Its protein product is CASADRRLPYEQYF.

This clonotype was seen more than once but under ten times. The chain employs TRBV9 and TRBJ1-1; no definite D call. The CDR3 consists of 14 residues. Per germline, CDR1 SGDLS and CDR2 YYNGEE. Trimming left V 3 bases short and J 1 base short, with 10 bases between. Written as DNA, the CDR3 is TGTGCCAGCAGCGCCGGGCGTCGGAACACTGAAGCTTTCTTT. This gives the protein CASSAGRRNTEAFF.

As DNA, the CDR3 is TGTGCCAGTAGTATTCGTCCAGGGATAGATACGCAGTATTTT. This sequence encodes CASSIRPGIDTQYF. J is TRBJ2-3 and V is TRBV19; tentative D call: TRBD1 (5 bases). Germline loops: CDR1 LNHDA, CDR2 SQIVND (reference sequence). V was shortened by 3 bases and J by 5 bases, with 12 bases between the two germline ends. CDR3 length: 14 residues.

The rearrangement links TRBV27 to TRBJ2-5; 8 bases map to TRBD1. CDR3 length: 19 amino acids. Unmatched junction bases numbered 19, after V lost 5 bases and J lost 2 bases. Germline-derived CDR1 and CDR2 are MNHEY and SMNVEV (reference sequence). The chain's CDR3 is CASSLHRTGPSPQQETQYF. The CDR3 DNA sequence: TGTGCCAGCAGTCTCCACCGGACAGGGCCAAGCCCCCAACAAGAGACCCAGTACTTC.

This rearrangement joins TRBV19 to TRBJ1-2, with D possibly TRBD1 on 6 matching bases. This CDR3 spans 12 amino acids. V was shortened by 7 bases and J by 3 bases, with 9 bases between the two germline ends. Germline V gives CDR1 LNHDA, CDR2 SQIVND (reference sequence). This CDR3 is CASTGQYYGYTF. In DNA, the CDR3 is TGTGCCAGTACCGGACAGTACTATGGCTACACCTTC.

This clonotype was seen a handful of times. The gene calls are TRBV6-1 and TRBJ1-1; TRBD1 matches 7 bases. CDR3 length: 16 amino acids. The V gene's germline CDR1 is MNHNS and CDR2 SASEGT. With V trimmed by 5 bases and J by 4 bases, 13 bases remained unmatched. The CDR3 coding sequence is TGTGCCAGCAGTCCACGGGACAGCGTTGGTAGCACTGAAGCTTTCTTT. Translating gives CASSPRDSVGSTEAFF.

The chain employs TRBV6-2 or TRBV6-3 and TRBJ2-7; D may be TRBD2 (6 bases). The V end lost 2 bases, the J end lost 6 bases, and 11 bases lay between the germline ends. The CDR3 runs 13 residues. Germline CDR1 is MNHEY and CDR2 is SVGEGT. The CDR3 here is CASSYVTRREQYF. DNA for the CDR3: TGTGCCAGCAGTTACGTGACTAGACGCGAGCAGTACTTC.

This clonotype has more than one count but fewer than ten. The chain uses TRBV5-1 and TRBJ2-7; tentative D call: TRBD1 (6 bases). The germline gives CDR1 SGHRS, CDR2 YFSETQ. The CDR3 is 13 amino acids. V lost 4 bases, J lost 5 bases, and 13 bases lay in between. For the CDR3, the DNA is TGCGCCAGCAGCACCCTACAGGGACACGAGCAGTACTTC. Translated, it gives CASSTLQGHEQYF.

The chain uses TRBV4-1 and TRBJ1-5; D is uncertain. From germline, CDR1 is MGHRA and CDR2 YSYEKL. V was pared by 3 bases and J by 1 base, with 10 bases between. The CDR3 extends over 15 amino acids. The CDR3 region has the DNA TGCGCCAGCAGCCAGTTAGATCTGAGCAATCAGCCCCAGCATTTT. Translation: CASSQLDLSNQPQHF.

This clonotype occurred a few times. The V and J genes are TRBV28 and TRBJ1-6; no definite D call. V gave up 2 bases and J gave up 10 bases, with 9 bases separating them. The length of the CDR3 is 13 residues. Per germline, CDR1 MDHEN and CDR2 SYDVKM. The DNA for the CDR3 is TGTGCCAGCAGTTTACAGCAATCCTCACCCCTCCACTTT. Amino acid sequence: CASSLQQSSPLHF.

This clonotype was seen repeatedly, ten times or more. The chain is built from TRBV12-3 or TRBV12-4 and TRBJ2-5; D gene unclear. The CDR3 length is 11 residues. Trimming cost V 3 bases and J 5 bases, with 4 bases left between them. The CDR3 loop reads CASSFRETQYF. The CDR3, as DNA: TGTGCCAGCAGTTTCCGGGAGACCCAGTACTTC.

This clonotype was seen ten or more times. The chain combines TRBV18 with TRBJ2-5; unclear D gene. V dropped 3 bases and J dropped 1 base, with 9 bases sitting between them. The CDR3 contains 14 residues. Germline V gene lookup returns CDR1 KGHSH and CDR2 LQKENI. The chain's CDR3 is CASSPAAVQETQYF. The CDR3 nucleotides read TGTGCCAGCTCACCGGCGGCAGTCCAAGAGACCCAGTACTTC.

This clonotype was found a few times. V is TRBV2 and J is TRBJ2-7; 8 positions agree with TRBD2. CDR1 is SNHLY and CDR2 is FYNNEI in the germline V gene. The V and J ends lost 6 bases and 6 bases, in that order; junction bases with no gene match: 10. CDR3 length: 14 amino acids. The CDR3 nucleotides are TGTGCCAGCAGCCGACCGGGGGGGACGTCCGAGCAGTACTTC. It yields the protein CASSRPGGTSEQYF.

This clonotype showed up many times. The chain couples TRBV5-1 to TRBJ2-1, with TRBD2 identical over 7 bases. V was clipped by 5 bases and J by 1 base; unmatched bases: 6. The CDR3 is made up of 15 amino acids. Germline values: CDR1 SGHRS, CDR2 YFSETQ. This CDR3 is CASRDKAGSYNEQFF. CDR3 nucleotide sequence: TGCGCCAGCAGAGATAAAGCGGGGTCCTACAATGAGCAGTTCTTC.

Regarding this clonotype: A much larger clone lies a single base off, so this may be a read error. This sequence joins TRBV12-3 or TRBV12-4 and TRBJ1-4; D gene unclear. The CDR3 runs to 14 residues. The V and J ends lost 2 bases and 8 bases respectively, with 12 bases between them. The CDR3 DNA reads as TGTGCCAGCAGTTTAAGAGAGTCTGGCGAAAAACTGTTTTTT. It is translated as CASSLRESGEKLFF.